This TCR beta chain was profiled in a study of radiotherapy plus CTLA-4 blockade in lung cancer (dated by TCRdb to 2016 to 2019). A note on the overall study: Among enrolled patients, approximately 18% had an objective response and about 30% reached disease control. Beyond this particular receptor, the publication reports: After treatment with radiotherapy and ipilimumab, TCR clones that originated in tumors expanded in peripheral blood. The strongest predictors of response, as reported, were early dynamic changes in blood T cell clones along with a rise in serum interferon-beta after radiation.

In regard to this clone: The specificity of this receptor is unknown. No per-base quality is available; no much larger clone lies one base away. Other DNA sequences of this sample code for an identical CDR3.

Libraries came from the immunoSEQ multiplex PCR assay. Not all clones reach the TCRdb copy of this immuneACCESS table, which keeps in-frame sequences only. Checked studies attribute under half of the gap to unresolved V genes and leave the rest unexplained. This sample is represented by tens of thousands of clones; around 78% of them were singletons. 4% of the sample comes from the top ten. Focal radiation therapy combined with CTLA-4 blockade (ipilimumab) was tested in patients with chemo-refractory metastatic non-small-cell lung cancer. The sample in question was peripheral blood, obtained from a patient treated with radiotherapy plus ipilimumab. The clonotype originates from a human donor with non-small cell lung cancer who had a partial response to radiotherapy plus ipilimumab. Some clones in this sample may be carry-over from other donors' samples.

The CDR3: CASSSPGTGGYDEQFF. The nucleotide sequence is given as TGTGCCAGCAGCTCTCCCGGGACAGGGGGTTACGATGAGCAGTTCTTC. The sequence links TRBV28 to TRBJ2-1; TRBD1 lines up with 11 middle nucleotides. The germline V and J ends show losses of 6 bases and 8 bases respectively, and no gene match explains 12 bases of the junction. CDR1 MDHEN and CDR2 SYDVKM were looked up in the germline V gene. From its cysteine to its phenylalanine, the CDR3 spans 16 amino acids. Here the CDR3 DNA is all that survives: 48 bases in frame from base 1.